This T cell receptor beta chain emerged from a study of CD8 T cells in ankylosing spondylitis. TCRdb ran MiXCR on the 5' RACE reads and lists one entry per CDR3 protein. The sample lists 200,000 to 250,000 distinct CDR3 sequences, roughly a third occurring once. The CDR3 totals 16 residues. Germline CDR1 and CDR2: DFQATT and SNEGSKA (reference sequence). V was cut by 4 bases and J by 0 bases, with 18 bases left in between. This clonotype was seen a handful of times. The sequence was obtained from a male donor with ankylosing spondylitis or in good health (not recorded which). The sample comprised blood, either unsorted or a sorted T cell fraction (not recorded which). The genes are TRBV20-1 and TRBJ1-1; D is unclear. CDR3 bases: TGCAGTGCTATAGAACCGGACGGATTAATGAACACTGAAGCTTTCTTT. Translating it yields CSAIEPDGLMNTEAFF.